The T cell receptor beta chain under discussion was sequenced for a study of T cell clones after liver transplantation. V lost 1 base to trimming and J lost 4 bases, with 2 bases between them. Per the germline V gene, CDR1 is LNHDA and CDR2 is SQIVND (reference sequence). CDR3 length equals 11 residues. Profiled with immunoSEQ multiplex PCR; TCRdb holds only in-frame clones, not every one. Of under 130,000 clones in the sample, approximately 79% were seen once. The chain recombines TRBV19 with TRBJ2-7; D not resolved. The sequence derives from a human patient who received a liver transplant. Among the T cells, some may be from the graft donor. The input for sequencing was CD4+ T cells from blood, taken approximately 4 years after liver transplant. CDR3: CASSIGYEQYF. The CDR3 DNA reads TGTGCCAGTAGTATAGGTTACGAGCAGTACTTC.